The rows below give T cell receptor beta chains drawn from one sample of a study of OX40 agonist ivuxolimab in advanced cancers. TCRdb's copy holds only in-frame clones and misses some; the assay was immunoSEQ multiplex PCR. The sample holds more than 75,000 clones, approximately 84% seen once. The specimen comprised CD4+ or CD8+ T cells sorted from blood, sampled in a trial of the OX40 agonist ivuxolimab. These receptors came from an adult with an advanced solid tumor such as melanoma, head and neck, liver or kidney cancer. Both conserved end residues are part of each CDR3. The D gene is left open where the match is weak. Rows give clone size only sometimes, using once, few, many, or a class for an expanded clone.

j_gene | v_gene | d_gene | abundance | CDR3nt | CDR3aa
TRBJ1-6 | TRBV2 | TRBD1 | NA | TGTGCCAGCACCTCGGGGACAGGGTTTGAGTCACCCCTCCACTTT | CASTSGTGFESPLHF
TRBJ2-2 | TRBV11-3 | NA | once | TGTGCCAGCAGTACCGCGAACACCGGGGAGCTGTTTTTT | CASSTANTGELFF
TRBJ1-6 | TRBV30 | TRBD1 | NA | TGTGCCTGGAGTGATCCGACAGGGGGCGATTCACCCCTCCACTTT | CAWSDPTGGDSPLHF
TRBJ1-4 | TRBV5-6 | NA | NA | TGTGCCAGCAGCTTCTCCACGTTCGAAAAACTGTTTTTT | CASSFSTFEKLFF
TRBJ2-7 | TRBV7-9 | NA | NA | TGTGCCAGCAGCCAAGCCGGAAAGGGGGAAGAGCAGTACTTC | CASSQAGKGEEQYF
TRBJ1-2 | TRBV5-4 | NA | NA | TGTGCCAGCAGCTTGGCCTATGGGGGCCCCCTCTATGGCTACACCTTC | CASSLAYGGPLYGYTF
TRBJ1-1 | TRBV5-1 | NA | NA | TGCGCCAGCAGCTTCGGCGACAGGGAAGCTTTCTTT | CASSFGDREAFF
TRBJ2-3 | TRBV4-1 | NA | once | TGCGCCAGCAGCCAAGGGTCTGCGGAGAGAAGCACAGATACGCAGTATTTT | CASSQGSAERSTDTQYF
TRBJ2-1 | TRBV9 | TRBD2 | NA | TGTGCCAGCTCCCGCGGGAGCGGGGGGGCAAGCTCCTACAATGAGCAGTTCTTC | CASSRGSGGASSYNEQFF
TRBJ2-5 | TRBV5-1 | TRBD1 | NA | TGCGCCAGCAGCCCGGTCTTTGGACAGGGGATCAGAGAGACCCAGTACTTC | CASSPVFGQGIRETQYF
TRBJ1-1 | TRBV23-1 | NA | NA | TGCGCCAGCAGTCCGAAGGAAATGAACACTGAAGCTTTCTTT | CASSPKEMNTEAFF
TRBJ1-5 | TRBV6-6 | TRBD1 | NA | TGTGCCAGCAGTTGGGACAGGTTAATCAATCAGCCCCAGCATTTT | CASSWDRLINQPQHF
TRBJ2-7 | TRBV7-6 | NA | NA | TGTGCCAGCAGCTTAGACAGGGTATACGAGCAGTACTTC | CASSLDRVYEQYF
TRBJ2-7 | TRBV27 | TRBD1 | NA | TGTGCCAGCAGTTTACAGACAGGGAACTACGAGCAGTACTTC | CASSLQTGNYEQYF
TRBJ1-2 | TRBV7-3 | NA | NA | TGTGCCAGCAGCCCCAGAGACGTAATGGGGGGCTACACCTTC | CASSPRDVMGGYTF
TRBJ2-6 | TRBV6-5 | NA | NA | TGTGCCAGCAGTTACTCGGGCCCCTCGGGGGCCAACGTCCTGACTTTC | CASSYSGPSGANVLTF
TRBJ1-1 | TRBV4-3 | TRBD1 | NA | TGCGCCAGCAGCACCCGACAGGGGAGTACTGAAGCTTTCTTT | CASSTRQGSTEAFF
TRBJ1-1 | TRBV7-3 | NA | NA | TGTGCCAGCAGCGAGGGAGCGAACACTGAAGCTTTCTTT | CASSEGANTEAFF
TRBJ1-4 | TRBV9 | TRBD1 | NA | TGTGCCAGCAGCGTTAACCCCGGGACAGCTAATGAAAAACTGTTTTTT | CASSVNPGTANEKLFF
TRBJ2-1 | TRBV4-1 | TRBD2 | NA | TGCGCCAGCAGCCAAGATCCTAGGGCTAGCGGGGGGCGAGGGTCCAATGAGCAGTTCTTC | CASSQDPRASGGRGSNEQFF
TRBJ2-4 | TRBV7-3 | NA | NA | TGTGCCAGCAGCTTAGCTGGCCAGCAACTAGCCAAAAACATTCAGTACTTC | CASSLAGQQLAKNIQYF
TRBJ2-1 | TRBV5-6 | NA | once | TGTGCCAGCAGCTCCCGGGGGCGACTCCTTTACAATGAGCAGTTCTTC | CASSSRGRLLYNEQFF
TRBJ2-1 | TRBV6-5 | NA | NA | TGTGCCAGCTCCCGGAACCCCCAGGGGGGAAATGAGCAGTTCTTC | CASSRNPQGGNEQFF
TRBJ2-1 | TRBV9 | TRBD2 | NA | TGTGCCAGCAGCCCCGACGCGGGAGGGCCACGTGGAAATGAGCAGTTCTTC | CASSPDAGGPRGNEQFF
TRBJ2-7 | TRBV7-8 | TRBD2 | few | TGTGCCAGCAGCACAATAGCGGGGGCCAAAGAGCAGTACTTC | CASSTIAGAKEQYF
TRBJ2-2 | TRBV5-4 | TRBD1 | NA | TGTGCCAGCAGCCAACCGGGACAGGGGGCTTACGGGGAGCTGTTTTTT | CASSQPGQGAYGELFF
TRBJ2-7 | TRBV5-1 | TRBD2 | few | TGCGCCAGCAGCTGGGGACTAGCGGGGCTCCTATCCTACGAGCAGTACTTC | CASSWGLAGLLSYEQYF
TRBJ1-1 | TRBV7-9 | NA | NA | TGTGCCAGCAGCTTAGACGAAAGTTGGGCTTTCTTT | CASSLDESWAFF
TRBJ2-7 | TRBV4-3 | NA | NA | TGCGCCAGCAGCCAAGACAGGGACCCCGGGTACGAGCAGTACTTC | CASSQDRDPGYEQYF
TRBJ2-3 | TRBV5-1 | NA | NA | TGCGCCAGCAGCTTACCAGCCCCTACGCAGTATTTT | CASSLPAPTQYF
TRBJ1-5 | TRBV19 | TRBD1 | NA | TGTGCCAGTAGTATTCGAGGGACAGGCCAGCCCCAGCATTTT | CASSIRGTGQPQHF
TRBJ1-2 | TRBV25-1 | NA | NA | TGTGCCAGCACAGGTACGGGGGGCGGCTCTGGCTACACCTTC | CASTGTGGGSGYTF
TRBJ1-3 | TRBV30 | NA | NA | TGTGCCTGGACCCACAGGAGTTCTGGAAACACCATATATTTT | CAWTHRSSGNTIYF
TRBJ2-3 | TRBV14 | NA | NA | TGTGCCAGCAGCTCGGGGGGCGGAGATACGCAGTATTTT | CASSSGGGDTQYF
TRBJ2-7 | TRBV5-8 | TRBD1 | few | TGTGCCAGCAGCCAGGACAGGGGTGGGACCTACGAGCAGTACTTC | CASSQDRGGTYEQYF
TRBJ2-5 | TRBV7-9 | TRBD1 | NA | TGTGCCAGCAGCTTAGGGGACAGGGGGCTCCAAGAGACCCAGTACTTC | CASSLGDRGLQETQYF
TRBJ2-7 | TRBV28 | NA | NA | TGTGCCAGCAGTTTCCCCGGACTAACCCCCGAGCAGTACTTC | CASSFPGLTPEQYF
TRBJ1-4 | TRBV30 | TRBD1 | NA | TGTGCCTGGAGTTCGACAGGGGGCGCATGGACTAAGGAAAAACTGTTTTTT | CAWSSTGGAWTKEKLFF
TRBJ2-7 | TRBV27 | TRBD1 | NA | TGTGCCAGCAGTTTCCGGACAGGGGGCGGCTCTATTTCCTACGAGCAGTACTTC | CASSFRTGGGSISYEQYF
TRBJ2-7 | TRBV5-1 | NA | NA | TGCGCCAGCTCAAAGACGGGTGTCGAGGAGCAGTACTTC | CASSKTGVEEQYF
TRBJ2-1 | TRBV7-9 | NA | NA | TGTGCCAGCAGCACCCGAGATGAGCAGTTCTTC | CASSTRDEQFF